The clone carrying this TCR beta chain was recorded at least ten times. What it recognizes is unknown. With MiXCR, TCRdb reprocessed the PCR reads. The sample records 25,000 to 30,000 clones, 16% being singletons. Treatment of any kind had been given to no patient before thyroid surgery. This entry belongs to a study of metastatic and nonmetastatic thyroid tumors. Whole-study context: Peripheral blood and tumor or nodule samples from malignant and benign thyroid patients were compared. Overall study results and limits: Malignant thyroid tumors reportedly had TCR beta diversity that was significantly higher than in benign nodules, in blood and tumor.

Trimming at V came to 5 bases and at J to 4 bases, leaving 3 bases not matched to a gene. Germline CDR1 MGHRA, CDR2 YSYEKL. CDR3 length: 13 amino acids. This receptor was identified in a female donor with papillary thyroid cancer or a benign thyroid nodule (not recorded which). Some clones in this sample may be carry-over from other donors' samples. This rearrangement joins TRBV4-1 to TRBJ1-1; 8 nucleotides line up with TRBD1. Sequencing was performed on blood. As DNA, the CDR3 is TGCGCCAGCAGCGTAACAGGGGGCACTGAAGCTTTCTTT. Its protein product is CASSVTGGTEAFF.